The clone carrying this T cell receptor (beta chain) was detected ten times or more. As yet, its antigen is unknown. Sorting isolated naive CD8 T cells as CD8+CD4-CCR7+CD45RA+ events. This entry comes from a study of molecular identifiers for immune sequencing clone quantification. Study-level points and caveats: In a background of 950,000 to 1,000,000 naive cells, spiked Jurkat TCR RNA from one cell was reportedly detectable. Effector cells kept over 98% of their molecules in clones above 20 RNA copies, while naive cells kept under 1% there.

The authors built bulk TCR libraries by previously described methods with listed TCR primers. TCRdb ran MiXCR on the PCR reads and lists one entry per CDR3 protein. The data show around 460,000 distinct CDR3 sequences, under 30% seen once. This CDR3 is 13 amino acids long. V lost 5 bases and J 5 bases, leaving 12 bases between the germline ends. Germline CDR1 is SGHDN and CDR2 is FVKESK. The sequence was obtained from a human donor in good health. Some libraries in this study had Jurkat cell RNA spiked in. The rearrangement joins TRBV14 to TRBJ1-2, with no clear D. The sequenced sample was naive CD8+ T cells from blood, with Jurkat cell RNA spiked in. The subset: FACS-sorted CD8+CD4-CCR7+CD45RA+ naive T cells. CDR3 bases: TGTGCCAGCAGCGACGGCCCCACTTATGGCTACACCTTC. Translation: CASSDGPTYGYTF.